Listed here are 7 T cell receptor beta chains from one sample, sequenced in a study of blood T cell repertoires in COVID-19. Clones were sequenced by immunoSEQ multiplex PCR, and TCRdb holds only the in-frame ones, with some missing. The sample holds around 300,000 clones; roughly 87% are singletons and the top ten take around 0.9%. Specimen: PBMCs or T cells enriched from blood (not recorded which). These receptor sequences come from a woman in her twenties or thirties who had recovered from COVID-19.

The genes are TRBV10-2 and TRBJ1-5; maybe TRBD1 (5 bases). Germline CDR1 WSHSY, CDR2 SAAADI. The V and J ends lost 2 bases and 10 bases respectively, with 18 bases between them. The CDR3 contains 15 residues. CDR3: CASSEADRGARPQHF. The CDR3 DNA sequence: TGCGCCAGCAGTGAGGCGGATCGCGGGGCCCGACCCCAGCATTTT.

This clone appeared a few times. The V call is TRBV11-2, the J call TRBJ2-7, with D maybe TRBD2 (5 bases). Germline assignment: CDR1 SGHAT and CDR2 FQNNGV. The V end lost 1 base, the J end lost 3 bases, and 16 bases lay between the germline ends. There are 16 residues in the CDR3. As DNA, the CDR3 is TGTGCCAGCAGCTTAGGGGCTTCTGGTGGAGGCTACGAGCAGTACTTC. Protein sequence: CASSLGASGGGYEQYF.

The chain recombines TRBV2 with TRBJ2-7; TRBD1 might be the D (5 bases). The V gene lost 4 bases and the J gene lost 5 bases, with 12 bases spanning the gap. Germline loops: CDR1 SNHLY, CDR2 FYNNEI. CDR3 length: 13 amino acids. The CDR3 here is CASSVAGLHEQYF. The CDR3 DNA sequence: TGTGCCAGCAGTGTCGCAGGGCTACACGAGCAGTACTTC.

V is TRBV6-5 and J is TRBJ1-3; a possible D gene is TRBD1 (5 bases). Trimming took off 10 bases at V and 0 bases at J, with 16 bases between the two ends. The CDR3 totals 15 residues. Per the germline V gene, CDR1 is MNHEY and CDR2 is SVGAGI. The CDR3 DNA reads TGTGCCATCGGGCCCGGGACTAACTCTGGAAACACCATATATTTT. Amino acids: CAIGPGTNSGNTIYF.

The CDR3 sequence: CASSHGGEAFF. Here the CDR3 DNA reads TGTGCCAGCAGTCATGGAGGTGAAGCTTTCTTT. The chain couples TRBV6-2 or TRBV6-3 to TRBJ1-1; no reliable D call. V was shortened by 5 bases and J by 7 bases, with 8 bases between the two germline ends. The germline V gene has CDR1 MNHEY and CDR2 SVGEGT. The CDR3 is 11 residues long.

The rearrangement joins TRBV27 to TRBJ2-7; TRBD1 matches at 9 bases. This CDR3 is 16 amino acids long. Trimming cost V 0 bases and J 1 base; bases outside gene matches: 4. Germline CDR1 is MNHEY and CDR2 is SMNVEV (reference sequence). CDR3: CASSLSGTGYSYEQYF. The CDR3 DNA is TGTGCCAGCAGTTTATCCGGGACAGGGTATTCCTACGAGCAGTACTTC.

This chain connects TRBV30 to TRBJ2-1; 9 nucleotides agree with TRBD1. The CDR3 covers 16 residues. Per the germline V gene, CDR1 is GTSNPN and CDR2 is SVGIG (reference sequence). With V trimmed by 5 bases and J by 4 bases, 12 bases remained unmatched. Here the CDR3 DNA reads TGTGCCTGGGATCCTACAGACAGGGGGGCTTACAATGAGCAGTTCTTC. Translation gives CAWDPTDRGAYNEQFF.